The present T cell receptor beta chain was sequenced within a study of CD8+ T cells in alopecia areata. This clone was picked up one time. Once RNA had been extracted, it was reverse transcribed into cDNA to act as the sequencing template. Libraries were prepared by immunoSEQ multiplex PCR; TCRdb keeps only in-frame clonotypes and omits some of them. The sample contains about 69,000 clones, roughly 60% of which appear only once. Peripheral blood samples and lesional scalp punch biopsies were obtained from alopecia areata patients. CDR3 length: 15 residues. The V gene lost 0 bases and the J gene lost 5 bases, with 8 bases spanning the gap. The germline V gene encodes CDR1 MRHNA and CDR2 SNTAGT.

Sequencing used CD8+ T cells sorted from blood, obtained at week 0. This TCR was recovered from a human donor with alopecia areata. J is TRBJ1-6 and V is TRBV6-4; TRBD1 is a possible D gene (5 bases). The CDR3 region is CASSDSTGHNSPLHF. DNA of the CDR3: TGTGCCAGCAGTGACTCGACGGGGCATAATTCACCCCTCCACTTT.